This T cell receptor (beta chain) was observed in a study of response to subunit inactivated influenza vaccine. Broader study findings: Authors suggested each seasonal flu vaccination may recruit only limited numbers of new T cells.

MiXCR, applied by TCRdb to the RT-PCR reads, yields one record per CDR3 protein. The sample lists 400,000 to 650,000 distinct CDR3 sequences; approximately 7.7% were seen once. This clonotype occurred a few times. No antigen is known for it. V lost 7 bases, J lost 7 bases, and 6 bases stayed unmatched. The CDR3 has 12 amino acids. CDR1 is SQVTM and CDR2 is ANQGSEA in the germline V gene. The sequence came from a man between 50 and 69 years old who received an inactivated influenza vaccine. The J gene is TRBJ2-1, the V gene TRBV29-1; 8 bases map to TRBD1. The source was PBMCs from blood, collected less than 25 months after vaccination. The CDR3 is CSAQGALNEQFF. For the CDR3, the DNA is TGCAGCGCTCAGGGGGCTTTGAATGAGCAGTTCTTC.